These 24 T cell receptor beta chains share one sample of origin, sequenced in a study of vaccination and CD4 T cells after COVID-19. Treatment described: approximately nine-day PBMC culture with coronavirus spike peptide pools or control peptides (ViraFEST assay). The antigens of these receptors remain unknown. With the Oncomine TCR Beta short-read assay, DNA from cultured CD4+ T cells was sequenced. From the PCR reads, TCRdb called clonotypes with MiXCR, one entry per CDR3 protein. The sample has roughly 19,000 distinct CDR3 sequences; under 50% are singletons. The sample in question was CD4+ T cells from blood, cultured in vitro, obtained after SARS-CoV-2 vaccination. Every receptor here comes from a human donor who had recovered from COVID-19.

This chain connects TRBV5-1 to TRBJ1-1; TRBD1 agrees at 7 bases. CDR3 size: 16 residues. V lost 6 bases, J lost 0 bases, and 11 bases stayed unmatched. Germline V lookup: CDR1 SGHRS, CDR2 YFSETQ. The CDR3 here is CASKRQTGMMNTEAFF. CDR3 coding DNA: TGCGCCAGCAAAAGACAGACAGGGATGATGAACACTGAAGCTTTCTTT.

This clonotype was observed a few times. The chain couples TRBV6-2 or TRBV6-3 to TRBJ2-7, with D uncertain. V gave up 2 bases and J gave up 4 bases, with 6 bases separating them. CDR1 is MNHEY and CDR2 is SVGEGT in the germline V gene. This CDR3 has 12 residues. The DNA for the CDR3 is TGTGCCAGCAGTTACGTCGGGTACGAGCAGTACTTC. It translates to CASSYVGYEQYF.

CDR3 in DNA: TGTGCCTGGAGTGCCGGGGACGGATACGGCTACACCTTC. It yields the protein CAWSAGDGYGYTF. The rearrangement joins TRBV30 to TRBJ1-2, with a possible D match to TRBD1 (5 bases). The CDR3 contains 13 residues. The V end was cut by 1 base, the J end by 8 bases, with 14 bases between. Germline V CDR1 and CDR2: GTSNPN, SVGIG (reference sequence).

Only one count was recorded for this clonotype. The chain employs TRBV21-1 and TRBJ2-7; the D call TRBD1 from the table was never checked on the DNA. TRBV21-1 is assigned pseudogene status. The CDR3 is 17 residues long. Written as DNA, the CDR3 is TGTGCCAGCAGCCGGGGCCGTCGCGGGCGGAGCCCCTACGAGCAGTACTTC. It codes for CASSRGRRGRSPYEQYF.

The rearrangement uses TRBV19 and TRBJ1-1, with 8 bases lining up with TRBD1. The CDR3 is 16 residues long. V trimming: 7 bases; J trimming: 5 bases; junction bases outside the gene matches: 15. Germline CDR1 is LNHDA and CDR2 is SQIVND (reference sequence). The CDR3 sequence: CASTNRLDRGRTEAFF. In nucleotides, the CDR3 is TGTGCCAGTACCAACCGCCTCGACAGGGGAAGGACTGAAGCTTTCTTT.

This clonotype was detected only a few times. The DNA of the CDR3 is TGTGCCAGCAGTCAACCACAGGGTCGGGGCTCTGGGGATCAGCCCCAGCATTTT. It encodes CASSQPQGRGSGDQPQHF. This sequence joins TRBV6-2 or TRBV6-3 and TRBJ1-5; D perhaps matches TRBD1 (6 bases). The CDR3 spans 18 residues. Trimming took off 5 bases at V and 5 bases at J, with 25 bases between the two ends. Germline V gene sequence: CDR1 MNHEY, CDR2 SVGEGT.

This clonotype was counted only a few times. V is TRBV20-1 and J is TRBJ2-7, with a tentative D call TRBD1 (6 bases). This CDR3 comprises 13 residues. The ends were cut back, 3 bases at V and 1 base at J, with 10 bases in the middle. Germline CDR1 and CDR2: DFQATT and SNEGSKA (reference sequence). The CDR3 protein is CSASDRRSYEQYF. The CDR3 nucleotides read TGCAGTGCTAGCGACAGGAGGTCCTACGAGCAGTACTTC.

There are a few counts of this clonotype. This chain connects TRBV20-1 to TRBJ1-1; D not certain. CDR1 is DFQATT, CDR2 SNEGSKA, per germline (reference sequence). The CDR3 runs 13 residues. V was pared by 0 bases and J by 1 base, with 6 bases between. CDR3 residues: CSARDAPNTEAFF. In DNA form, the CDR3 reads TGCAGTGCTAGAGACGCACCGAACACTGAAGCTTTCTTT.

This clonotype has a handful of counts. This chain connects TRBV6-2 or TRBV6-3 to TRBJ1-1, with TRBD1 as a possible D gene (6 bases). CDR3 length equals 14 residues. V was trimmed by 4 bases and J by 5 bases, leaving 14 bases between them. Germline-derived CDR1 and CDR2 are MNHEY and SVGEGT. This chain's CDR3 is CASSLQGGRTEAFF. The CDR3 DNA sequence: TGTGCCAGCAGTTTACAGGGAGGTAGGACTGAAGCTTTCTTT.

The CDR3 DNA sequence: TGTGCCAGCAGCCCTAGCGGAGACTACGAGCAGTACTTC. This gives the protein CASSPSGDYEQYF. This chain uses TRBV11-3 with TRBJ2-7; 7 bases map to TRBD2. CDR3 length: 13 amino acids. V shed 5 bases, J shed 3 bases, and the junction held 4 bases outside the gene matches. Germline assignment: CDR1 SGHNT and CDR2 YENEEA.

The rearrangement uses TRBV7-9 and TRBJ1-1, with 7 positions matching TRBD1. CDR3 length: 14 amino acids. CDR1 SEHNR and CDR2 FQNEAQ come from the germline V gene (reference sequence). Trimming took 5 bases from V and 5 from J; bases not matched to a gene: 8. CDR3 sequence: CASSGDRVGTEAFF. CDR3 coding DNA: TGTGCCAGCAGCGGCGACAGGGTGGGGACTGAAGCTTTCTTT.

This clonotype was observed a few times. This rearrangement joins TRBV11-3 to TRBJ1-1; D remains ambiguous. V was shortened by 0 bases and J by 0 bases, with 5 bases between the two germline ends. This CDR3 is 14 amino acids long. The germline CDR1 and CDR2 sequences are SGHNT and YENEEA. CDR3 DNA sequence: TGTGCCAGCAGCTTAGAAGTCGTGAACACTGAAGCTTTCTTT. The encoded protein is CASSLEVVNTEAFF.

The chain is built from TRBV20-1 and TRBJ2-1, with D perhaps assigned TRBD1 or TRBD2 (6 bases each). V gave up 0 bases and J gave up 9 bases, with 21 bases separating them. The CDR3 is 16 amino acids. CDR1 is DFQATT, CDR2 SNEGSKA, per germline (reference sequence). CDR3 amino acids: CSARDWTAGFGSEQFF. The CDR3 DNA reads as TGCAGTGCTAGAGATTGGACAGCGGGCTTTGGGAGTGAGCAGTTCTTC.

This chain uses TRBV10-3 with TRBJ2-2; D perhaps matches TRBD1 (6 bases). Germline V gene sequence: CDR1 ENHRY, CDR2 SYGVKD. There are 12 residues in the CDR3. Trimming took off 11 bases at V and 5 bases at J, with 12 bases between the two ends. The CDR3 nucleotides read TGTGCCTTCTACAGGGAAACCGGGGAGCTGTTTTTT. Translation: CAFYRETGELFF.

The chain carries TRBV7-3 and TRBJ2-5; D not certain. Deletions cut 5 bases from V and 5 bases from J, with 12 bases between. The CDR3 has 13 amino acids. Germline V gene data show CDR1 as SGHTA and CDR2 as FQGTGA. CDR3 nucleotides: TGTGCCAGCAGCCCCGACCGTGGGGAGACCCAGTACTTC. Amino acids: CASSPDRGETQYF.

The V and J genes are TRBV24-1 and TRBJ2-1, with 7 bases that match TRBD2. This CDR3 has 17 residues. Trimming removed 9 bases from V and 8 bases from J; junction bases left unmatched: 21. The germline CDR1 and CDR2 sequences are KGHDR and SFDVKD. CDR3 region: CATFLLGEGLVVHEQFF. Here the CDR3 DNA reads TGTGCCACCTTCCTTTTGGGGGAGGGCCTAGTCGTCCATGAGCAGTTCTTC.

The chain recombines TRBV27 with TRBJ2-7; possibly TRBD2 for D (5 bases). V was clipped by 6 bases and J by 6 bases, with 15 bases between them. CDR3 size: 13 residues. Germline CDR1 reads MNHEY; CDR2 reads SMNVEV (reference sequence). CDR3 sequence reads: CASSPRPGGEQYF. The CDR3 coding sequence is TGTGCCAGCAGCCCCCGACCAGGAGGCGAGCAGTACTTC.

As to this clonotype: The CDR3 does not end in the conserved phenylalanine or tryptophan, so this is likely a read error. The rearrangement links TRBV6-5 to TRBJ2-7; D may be TRBD1 or TRBD2 (5 bases each). The CDR3 length is 14 residues. Trimming cost V 4 bases and J 2 bases, with 12 bases left between them. The V gene's germline CDR1 is MNHEY and CDR2 SVGAGI. The CDR3 loop reads CASSSVGVPYEQYL. In nucleotides, the CDR3 is TGTGCCAGCAGTTCCGTGGGGGTCCCCTACGAGCAGTACCTC.

This clonotype was seen a single time. The chain uses TRBV5-8 and TRBJ1-1, with D tentatively TRBD1 (5 bases). V lost 4 bases and J 10 bases, leaving 14 bases between the germline ends. The length of the CDR3 is 12 residues. Germline CDR1 is SGHTS and CDR2 is YDEGEE. Written as DNA, the CDR3 is TGTGCCAGCAGCACACCAGGGCTTTCAGCTTTCTTT. This gives the protein CASSTPGLSAFF.

The chain employs TRBV20-1 and TRBJ2-3, with TRBD2 matching over 11 bases. The CDR3 has 15 amino acids. The V gene's germline CDR1 is DFQATT and CDR2 SNEGSKA (reference sequence). V lost 5 bases, J lost 0 bases, and 4 bases stayed unmatched. CDR3 DNA sequence: TGCAGTGCTTTGGGACTAGCGGACAGCACAGATACGCAGTATTTT. This translates into CSALGLADSTDTQYF.

In this sample, this clonotype turned up a few times. This chain connects TRBV28 to TRBJ1-3, with D unclear. The CDR3 spans 16 residues. Germline V gene data show CDR1 as MDHEN and CDR2 as SYDVKM. Trimming took off 7 bases at V and 4 bases at J, with 20 bases between the two ends. In DNA form, the CDR3 reads TGTGCCAGCACCTTAGGGAACAGCCACTCGGGAAACACCATATATTTT. Translating gives CASTLGNSHSGNTIYF.

The chain links TRBV7-9 to TRBJ1-1; D call uncertain. The CDR3 extends over 12 amino acids. V lost 3 bases to trimming and J lost 10 bases, with 12 bases between them. CDR1 and CDR2 (germline): SEHNR, FQNEAQ (reference sequence). The CDR3 reads CASSFGQVGAFF. The DNA of the CDR3 is TGTGCCAGCAGCTTTGGGCAGGTTGGAGCTTTCTTT.

V usage is TRBV27 and J usage is TRBJ2-2; the D gene is possibly TRBD2 (5 bases). Deletions cut 2 bases from V and 2 bases from J, with 9 bases between. Germline-derived CDR1 and CDR2 are MNHEY and SMNVEV (reference sequence). The CDR3 totals 15 residues. CDR3 loop: CASSLREINTGELFF. CDR3 sequence (DNA): TGTGCCAGCAGTTTAAGGGAGATTAACACCGGGGAGCTGTTTTTT.

A single count supports this clonotype. This sequence joins TRBV7-3 and TRBJ1-5; 8 nucleotides match TRBD1. V lost 5 bases and J lost 3; bases outside the gene matches: 15. Germline CDR1 is SGHTA and CDR2 is FQGTGA. This CDR3 has 18 residues. The CDR3 coding sequence is TGTGCCAGCAGCCCCTCCCTCAGGGGGCAGGGGGACAATCAGCCCCAGCATTTT. Translating it yields CASSPSLRGQGDNQPQHF.